Listed below are T cell receptor beta chains from one sample, sequenced in a study of blood T cell repertoires in COVID-19. Libraries were prepared by immunoSEQ multiplex PCR; TCRdb keeps only in-frame clonotypes and omits some of them. The sample shows roughly 35,000 clones, 90% of them seen only once. The material sequenced was peripheral blood. The source is a man in his 70s with acute or convalescent COVID-19. The CDR3 runs from the conserved cysteine through the conserved F or W. The order of the fields is J gene, CDR3 length, clone size, D gene, V gene, CDR3 DNA, CDR3 protein. D genes are given only for firm matches. Only some rows state a clone size, as once, few, many or a class for expanded clones.

TRBJ2-5 13 - - TRBV4-3 TGCGCCAGCAGCCAAGATCTAAAGGAGACCCAGTACTTC CASSQDLKETQYF
TRBJ1-1 13 - TRBD1 TRBV12-3/TRBV12-4 TGTGCCAGCAGTCGGGGACAGGGGTCTGAAGCTTTCTTT CASSRGQGSEAFF
TRBJ2-2 15 few TRBD2 TRBV4-2 TGTGCCAGCAGCCATGCCGGGACTAGCGCCGGGGAGCTGTTTTTT CASSHAGTSAGELFF
TRBJ1-5 15 - - TRBV19 TGTGCCTCAGGGATCCTCCCTTATAGCAATCAGCCCCAGCATTTT CASGILPYSNQPQHF
TRBJ2-5 16 - TRBD2 TRBV3-1/TRBV3-2 TGTGCCAGCAGCCCCCCTCGAGCGGGAGGGGGGGAGACCCAGTACTTC CASSPPRAGGGETQYF
TRBJ2-7 15 - TRBD1 TRBV5-4 TGTGCCAGCAGCCCACCGGGACAGGTGGCCCACGAGCAGTACTTC CASSPPGQVAHEQYF
TRBJ2-5 13 - - TRBV7-3 TGTGCCAGCAGCTCCACGGGAAGGGAGACCCAGTACTTC CASSSTGRETQYF
TRBJ2-2 17 - TRBD2 TRBV5-6 TGTGCCAGCAGCTTGGGCTTTAGCGGGTGGAACACCGGGGAGCTGTTTTTT CASSLGFSGWNTGELFF
TRBJ2-7 16 - TRBD1 TRBV29-1 TGCAGCGTTGAAGACCCCCGACAGGGGGCCTCCTACGAGCAGTACTTC CSVEDPRQGASYEQYF
TRBJ1-1 11 - - TRBV20-1 TGCAGTGCTAGTCAGAACACTGAAGCTTTCTTT CSASQNTEAFF
TRBJ1-5 13 - - TRBV6-5 TGTGCCAGCAGCTTCTCAGGGGATCAGCCCCAGCATTTT CASSFSGDQPQHF
TRBJ2-7 12 - - TRBV18 TGTGCCAGCTCACCACGTGAGCGGGAGCAGTACTTC CASSPREREQYF
TRBJ2-3 12 - - TRBV11-3 TGTGCCAGCAGCTTAGATCCCCAAACGCAGTATTTT CASSLDPQTQYF
TRBJ1-6 16 - - TRBV18 TGTGCCAGCTCACCGGGCAGGGGCGGTGTGGATTCACCCCTCCACTTT CASSPGRGGVDSPLHF
TRBJ1-3 15 - TRBD1 TRBV5-1 TGCGCCAGCAGCCGCGACAGGGGGCCTGGAAACACCATATATTTT CASSRDRGPGNTIYF
TRBJ1-2 14 - TRBD1 TRBV28 TGTGCCAGCAGTTCGCCGGGACAGGGCTGGGGCTACACCTTC CASSSPGQGWGYTF
TRBJ2-5 16 - TRBD2 TRBV4-2 TGTGCCAGCAGCCAATGGTCTAGCGGAGGACAAGAGACCCAGTACTTC CASSQWSSGGQETQYF
TRBJ2-6 15 few TRBD1 TRBV11-2 TGTGCCAGCGGCCGACAGGGGACAGGGGCCAACGTCCTGACTTTC CASGRQGTGANVLTF